This TCR beta chain was documented in a study of blood T cell repertoires in COVID-19. Looking at the study overall: Donors in the United States, Italy and Spain gave samples during acute or convalescent COVID-19. T cells, B-cell-depleted T cells, or PBMCs provided the cDNA or gDNA that served as material.

Source study methods: Reference gene primer amplification in the assay estimated nucleated cell counts. TCRdb's copy holds only in-frame clones and misses some; the assay was immunoSEQ multiplex PCR. That table gives V, J and clone size, and the DNA gave D and trimming. The sample includes about 260,000 clones, more than 85% of them seen just once. Recruited during active infection, patients (from Seattle) were subsequently followed longitudinally. The CDR3 length is 16 residues. Germline values: CDR1 SGHDT, CDR2 YYEEEE. J was trimmed by 6 bases and V by 4 bases; bases with no gene match: 16. This chain joins TRBV5-6 and TRBJ2-7; 7 positions match TRBD2. Sample: peripheral blood. The clonotype was recovered from a woman aged 60-70 years with COVID-19, enrolled during active disease. The CDR3 region is CASSPLPSGREGEQYF. The CDR3, as DNA: TGTGCCAGCAGCCCGTTACCCTCGGGCAGGGAGGGCGAGCAGTACTTC.